This T cell receptor (beta chain) came from a study of cytomegalovirus exposure and HLA in healthy donors (dated by TCRdb to the late 2010s). About the full investigation: In an earlier analysis of 450 to 750 of the donors, 250 to 350 Gb of sequence data and 117 million unique TCR beta sequences from some 170 million T cells were reported. An early release that covered 640 HLA-typed donors contained 250 to 350 gigabases of sequencing data and tens of millions of unique TCR sequences. Of the roughly 400 genotyped donors, 81% were placed in the genetic ancestry cluster associated with self-reported Caucasian donors. The study aimed to test whether cataloging public T cell receptors could reveal signatures of past pathogen exposure. The study used immunosequencing to profile the T cell repertoires of 666 subjects and linked those repertoires to cytomegalovirus serostatus. Besides the first cohort of approximately 710 subjects, a separate validation cohort made up of some 110 different subjects was used. The study combined high-throughput TCR immunosequencing, statistical association of individual TCRs with disease status, and machine learning to predict cytomegalovirus infection status. To study patterns of TCR occurrence, a later analysis re-analyzed previously published TCR beta repertoires from 700 or so donors and added high-resolution HLA genotyping. In the later analysis, no new phenotypic data were used to find candidate immune exposures; instead, reliance was placed on TCR beta sequences and their occurrence across donors. An earlier analysis of a few hundred of the donors applied high-throughput TCR beta sequencing to assess whether each TCR beta V gene segment acted as functional or pseudogenic. Donor age, sex, ethnicity and CMV serostatus were compiled alongside the repertoire data. A later genetic analysis took genome-wide SNP genotypes for about three fifths of the 666 donors and used that subset as a discovery cohort. All discovery cohort repertoires had been generated using a single sequencing platform. HLA typing included class I and class II loci at four-digit resolution. Typing coverage varied by locus: about 620-630 donors for A, B, C, DRB1 and DQB1; approximately 520 for DQA1; approximately 610 for DPA1; around 490 for DPB1. Four to six DR-DQ haplotypes were handled as single units for association and clustering, since linkage in the cohort was strong. Across approximately 420 genotyped donors of the cohort, an average of about 240,000 unique TCR beta nucleotide sequences per donor were sequenced, and 15% to 20% of those sequences were non-productive.

The library was built by means of the immunoSEQ multiplex PCR assay. For the multiplex PCR, a mixture combining 60 forward primers for TCR Vbeta segments and 13 reverse primers for TCR Jbeta segments was used. A multiplex PCR assay on genomic DNA amplified the CDR3 region of rearranged TCR beta genes. The Illumina HiSeq System was used to sequence the amplified TCR beta libraries as 87-base-pair reads. In the authors' own workflow: Across the 640 or so repertoires, a later analysis counted tens of millions of unique TCR beta chains, roughly 11 million of which were shared by at least two donors. Raw reads were error-corrected and collapsed into unique sequences with a nearest-neighbor algorithm that merged closely related sequences to remove PCR and sequencing errors. CDR3 sequences were aligned to IMGT reference sequences to assign V, D and J gene segments. For a sequence to be retained, at least a six-nucleotide match to both a V gene segment and a J gene segment was required. Rearrangements were called productive when the CDR3 lacked stop codons and stayed in frame with V and J; all others were non-productive. CDR3 was defined according to IMGT convention as the region running from the second conserved V-encoded cysteine to the conserved J-encoded phenylalanine. Sequences without an unambiguous match to a single V gene segment were excluded from the earlier analysis of a few hundred of the donors. An earlier analysis of a few hundred of the donors called V segments functional above 56.7% productive rearrangements and segregating when the between-donor standard deviation exceeded 5%. A statistical classification framework was built to diagnose cytomegalovirus status from the catalog of TCR beta chain sequences. In a later analysis, TCR nucleotide sequences were compared against IMGT/GENE-DB human TR gene sequences so that V and J genes could be assigned. In a later analysis, CDR3 sequences and most-parsimonious VDJ recombination scenarios were assigned using the TCRdist pipeline. In a later analysis, each TCR beta chain was defined by its CDR3 amino acid sequence together with its V-gene family, and reads without a unique V-gene family were excluded. As a way to deal with suspected cross-contamination and a sequencing artifact, a later analysis dropped hundreds of nucleotide sequences that were highly shared and had low generation probability. A later analysis calculated a clonal expansion index for each public chain from normalized within-repertoire ranks of inferred template counts. Generation probabilities in a later analysis came from a VDJ recombination model fitted to out-of-frame rearrangements, and those results were checked against IGoR. In a later analysis, TCR-TCR, TCR-HLA and TCR-CMV co-occurrence was scored with hypergeometric tests, and a repertoire-size bias correction was applied to TCR pairs. To estimate false discovery rates, a later analysis permuted the HLA or CMV assignments 20 times. In a later analysis, co-occurring TCRs were grouped using DBSCAN, and TCRdist sequence similarity was added for clustering within HLA-allele-positive subsets. Repertoires with fewer than 30,000 or more than 120,000 public chains were left out of co-occurrence clustering, as were several repertoires with anomalous nucleotide sharing. Entries here come from immuneACCESS through TCRdb and include only in-frame sequences with V and J called. Some clones fail to appear in such tables; in the studies checked, an unresolved V gene covers under half of the shortfall, and the cause of the remainder is unknown. That table is the source of V, J and clone size, and D and trimming were worked out from the DNA. In all, the sample holds 110,000 to 150,000 clones, and 60% to 85% of those were seen once. The top ten clones comprise approximately 2.8% of the sample.

In total, approximately 610 healthy bone marrow donors made up the cohort. All cohort members were sampled while nominally healthy, although unrecorded immune exposures were likely present. The donor was CMV seronegative and was included in the group of a few hundred seronegative cohort members. Every donor gave a peripheral blood sample, and the peripheral blood mononuclear cells from that sample were used for TCR beta sequencing. The Qiagen DNeasy Blood Extraction Kit was used to extract genomic DNA from the blood cell samples. The germline V gene encodes CDR1 SNHLY and CDR2 FYNNEI. The junction shows trimming of 2 bases on V and 6 bases on J, plus 19 bases between the germline ends. The CDR3 contains 16 residues, cysteine and phenylalanine counted. The CDR3 DNA has 48 bases and is translated from base 1. Details on this clone: The clone's antigen remains unknown. The sample holds no much larger clone one base away, and base qualities are not on file.

What the authors observed across the whole study: Compared with equally common non-associated chains, HLA-associated TCR beta chains in a later analysis were more clonally expanded and had lower generation probabilities. The study listed 164 TCR beta chains as associated with cytomegalovirus. Because counts were too low, 15 to 20 rarely observed V segments, including chromosome 9 orphons, were excluded from the earlier analysis of several hundred of the donors. In a later genetic analysis, fewer N-insertions in productive TCRs were reported among donors in an Asian-associated ancestry cluster than the roughly 710-donor mean. In both the original and validation cohorts, the classifier was reported to diagnose cytomegalovirus status with high specificity and sensitivity. In a later analysis, several top co-occurrence clusters were reported to appear linked to parvovirus B19, influenza, CMV and Epstein-Barr virus. Because the 87-base-pair reads could not distinguish some IMGT-functional V segments, including TRBV6-2 and TRBV6-3, those segments were excluded. In vitro tests confirmed that three of the cytomegalovirus-associated TCR beta chains recognize cytomegalovirus antigens. Broadly in line with IMGT annotations, most TCR beta V segments showed up in productive rearrangements about 87% or about 30% of the time in an earlier analysis of several hundred of the donors. A further reported finding was that TCR beta sequences accurately predicted the HLA-A and HLA-B alleles for most subjects in the first cohort. The presence/absence analyses assumed that sequencing depth was roughly uniform across donors, and that assumption may not be true. A cluster of highly shared sequence variants was judged likely to be a technical artifact of the sequencing pipeline. In a later analysis, around 17,000 TCR beta sequences were associated with specific HLA alleles at a false discovery rate of 0.05. According to the authors, the approach could potentially be generalized to other disease states and immunological phenotypes. While some public TCRs were present in many individuals, most TCR sequences turned up only very rarely across donors. For the cohort, immune exposure information was limited to CMV serostatus. The cohort was sequenced for TCR beta chains only, and without alpha or paired-chain data the features that could be detected were limited. Linkage disequilibrium might explain the correlated functional status among segregating V segments, but an unknown experimental factor could not be ruled out. A later analysis found that TCR association rates varied across HLA loci, with DRB1 alleles showing the most associated TCRs and HLA-C alleles the fewest. HLA typing was unavailable for some donors at each locus, so association tests used only the typed subset. A later analysis found that most CMV-associated TCR beta chains appeared HLA-restricted, with HLA associations seemingly driven largely by CMV exposure. V-gene and J-gene trimming of TCR beta chains was associated with a missense DCLRE1C variant in a later genetic analysis, and the association was replicated in an independent cohort. Assigning TCR associations to individual alleles was difficult when HLA alleles, especially DR and DQ, strongly co-occurred.

The material sequenced was PBMCs. This receptor was identified in a male donor in good health and CMV-seronegative. The sequence joins TRBV2 to TRBJ1-2; the D gene is perhaps TRBD1, from 5 matching bases. Read as DNA, the sequence is TGTGCCAGCAGTGAACCCAGGGCCCTGAATGTGGATGGCTACACCTTC. The translation is CASSEPRALNVDGYTF.